This TCR beta chain derives from a study of cytomegalovirus exposure and HLA in healthy donors. Across the whole study: Inside one of the first data releases sat around 85 million unique TCRs taken from HLA-typed donors.

Study-wide points: Across donors, presence/absence analyses took sequencing depth to be roughly uniform. Previous analysis showed most TCR beta V segments were productive about 90% or about 30% of the time. The authors reported that TCR beta sequences could predict HLA-A and HLA-B alleles. These predictions were accurate for most subjects in the first cohort.

This PCR relied on a set of 60 Vbeta primers and 13 Jbeta primers. The protocol was immunoSEQ multiplex PCR, while the TCRdb copy is restricted to in-frame clones and leaves out a portion. The table has some 200,000 clones, around 78% seen once. In regard to this clone: The antigen is not known.

Per the germline V gene, CDR1 is GTSNPN and CDR2 is SVGIG (reference sequence). The CDR3 loop spans 15 amino acids. J lost 2 bases, V lost 1 base, and 7 bases had no gene match. The clonotype was recovered from a woman in her 30s in good health and CMV-seropositive. The sequenced sample was PBMCs. V and J are TRBV30 and TRBJ1-2; the match to TRBD1 covers 7 bases. In DNA, the CDR3 is TGTGCCTGGAGTGACCAGGGACAGAGAAACTATGGCTACACCTTC. Its protein product is CAWSDQGQRNYGYTF.